Listed here are 27 T cell receptor beta chains from one sample, sequenced in a study of cytomegalovirus exposure and HLA in healthy donors (dated by TCRdb to the late 2010s). Library prep was done by the immunoSEQ multiplex PCR assay. The multiplex PCR relied on a mix of 60 forward primers for TCR Vbeta segments and 13 reverse primers for TCR Jbeta segments. TCRdb took over this immuneACCESS table, retaining in-frame rearrangements with V and J assigned. Such tables are incomplete; in checked studies, under half of the missing clones stem from an unresolved V gene, and the remainder is unexplained. Counted in this sample were 150,000 to 200,000 clones; approximately 85% of them appeared once. The ten largest clonotypes hold 6.5% of the sample. Sequenced input: PBMCs. All receptors come from a woman aged 45-59 years in good health and CMV-seropositive.

The chain recombines TRBV2 with TRBJ1-5; 7 bases map to TRBD1. There are 12 residues in the CDR3. With 6 bases clipped from V and 10 bases from J, the junction kept 6 bases outside the gene matches. The V gene's germline CDR1 is SNHLY and CDR2 FYNNEI. The CDR3 region is CASRTGSPPQHF. The CDR3 DNA sequence: TGTGCCAGCAGGACAGGGTCCCCTCCCCAGCATTTT.

The rearrangement joins TRBV28 to TRBJ1-5; TRBD1 agrees at 8 bases. The germline gives CDR1 MDHEN, CDR2 SYDVKM. This CDR3 spans 14 amino acids. V shed 6 bases, J shed 8 bases, and the junction held 9 bases outside the gene matches. The CDR3 spells CASRPDRGVEPQHF. DNA for the CDR3: TGTGCCAGCAGACCCGACAGGGGTGTCGAGCCCCAGCATTTT.

A word on this clone: Different DNA sequences within this sample yield the same CDR3. This rearrangement joins TRBV5-1 to TRBJ2-5; tentative D call: TRBD1 (6 bases). There are 13 residues in the CDR3. Germline CDR1 SGHRS, CDR2 YFSETQ. With 2 bases removed from V and 4 bases from J, the gap between germline ends came to 9 bases. The CDR3: CASSLQGPETQYF. In DNA, the CDR3 is TGCGCCAGCAGCTTACAGGGCCCAGAGACCCAGTACTTC. The variable domain in full, completed from reference TRBV5-1 and TRBJ2-5, reads KAGVTQTPRYLIKTRGQQVTLSCSPISGHRSVSWYQQTPGQGLQFLFEYFSETQRNKGNFPGRFSGRQFSNSRSEMNVSTLELGDSALYLCASSLQGPETQYFGPGTRLLVL.

This clone was recorded a few times. V gene TRBV28 combines with J gene TRBJ2-1; the match to TRBD2 covers 10 bases. The CDR3 is 15 amino acids. J was trimmed by 8 bases and V by 5 bases; bases with no gene match: 9. Per the germline V gene, CDR1 is MDHEN and CDR2 is SYDVKM. CDR3 DNA sequence: TGTGCCAGCAGTCTCACTAGCGGGGAGGCAGATGAGCAGTTCTTC. Protein: CASSLTSGEADEQFF.

The genes are TRBV5-4 and TRBJ2-5; tentatively, D is TRBD1 (6 bases). The J call may not be correct, given that the DNA end is closer to TRBJ2-7. The germline V gene has CDR1 SGHNT and CDR2 YYREEE (reference sequence). The CDR3 totals 12 residues. The CDR3 sequence: CASSGRGYEQYF. The CDR3, as DNA: TGTGCCAGCAGCGGCAGGGGTTACGAGCAGTACTTC.

The chain recombines TRBV5-4 with TRBJ2-5, with 7 bases identical to TRBD1. V gave up 4 bases and J gave up 1 base; unmatched junction bases: 10. This CDR3 is 16 amino acids long. Germline-derived CDR1 and CDR2 are SGHNT and YYREEE (reference sequence). The CDR3 spells CASSERTGTTQETQYF. CDR3 DNA: TGTGCCAGCAGCGAACGGACAGGAACAACCCAAGAGACCCAGTACTTC.

The chain recombines TRBV28 with TRBJ2-1; TRBD2 is a possible D gene (6 bases). Germline lookup yields CDR1 MDHEN and CDR2 SYDVKM. V lost 6 bases and J lost 8, with 14 bases in between. This CDR3 is built from 13 residues. The CDR3 sequence is CASSLEGDDEQFF. As DNA, the CDR3 is TGTGCCAGCAGCCTGGAGGGTGATGATGAGCAGTTCTTC.

The chain uses TRBV28 and TRBJ1-1, with TRBD1 identical over 11 bases. The CDR3 totals 15 residues. Germline values: CDR1 MDHEN, CDR2 SYDVKM. Germline trimming cut 9 bases from V and 1 base from J; bases unmatched to any gene: 7. DNA of the CDR3: TGTGCCAGTGGACAGGGGGCAGTTGGGAACACTGAAGCTTTCTTT. Translated: CASGQGAVGNTEAFF.

The J gene is TRBJ1-3, the V gene TRBV25-1; tentative D call: TRBD1 (5 bases). The CDR3 length is 15 residues. The germline V gene encodes CDR1 MGHDK and CDR2 SYGVNS. V lost 1 base, J lost 7 bases, and 14 bases lay in between. As DNA, the CDR3 is TGTGCCAGCAGTGAATCTGGCGGGGCACGGAACACCATATATTTT. Its protein product is CASSESGGARNTIYF.

The chain couples TRBV27 to TRBJ2-1, with 7 bases that match TRBD2. V lost 2 bases to trimming and J lost 2 bases; unmatched junction nucleotides: 3. Germline CDR1 is MNHEY and CDR2 is SMNVEV (reference sequence). This CDR3 contains 15 residues. Here the CDR3 reads CASSLSGMAYNEQFF. The CDR3 coding sequence is TGTGCCAGCAGTTTAAGCGGGATGGCCTACAATGAGCAGTTCTTC.

The J gene is TRBJ1-2, the V gene TRBV5-1; D may be TRBD1 (5 bases). The CDR3 loop spans 13 amino acids. Germline CDR1 is SGHRS and CDR2 is YFSETQ. Trimming pared 4 bases from V and 6 bases from J, leaving 13 bases between. CDR3 nucleotide sequence: TGCGCCAGCAGCCGTTCTTCGGGGGATGGCTACACCTTC. Translated: CASSRSSGDGYTF.

The chain links TRBV6-5 to TRBJ2-7, with a weak D call TRBD1 (5 bases). The length of the CDR3 is 14 residues. The ends were cut back, 8 bases at V and 2 bases at J, with 16 bases in the middle. The germline gives CDR1 MNHEY, CDR2 SVGAGI. The CDR3 DNA sequence: TGTGCCAGCTCACTTCTGCAGGGAACCTACGAGCAGTACTTC. Translation gives CASSLLQGTYEQYF.

The V and J genes are TRBV15 and TRBJ2-5, with a tentative D call TRBD2 (6 bases). Trimming took off 5 bases at V and 5 bases at J, with 12 bases between the two ends. Germline CDR1 is LNHNV and CDR2 is YYDKDF (reference sequence). This CDR3 spans 13 amino acids. This chain's CDR3 is CATSGRWGETQYF. The CDR3 nucleotides are TGTGCCACCAGCGGGAGGTGGGGCGAGACCCAGTACTTC.

This chain uses TRBV6-6 with TRBJ2-1, with TRBD1 identical over 10 bases. Per germline, CDR1 MNHNY and CDR2 SVGAGI (reference sequence). The CDR3 has 15 residues. V was pared by 6 bases and J by 7 bases, with 9 bases of the junction left unmatched. CDR3 amino acids: CASSSGQGVLNEQFF. CDR3 DNA sequence: TGTGCCAGCAGCTCCGGACAGGGGGTATTGAATGAGCAGTTCTTC.

V is TRBV2 and J is TRBJ2-7, with 13 positions matching TRBD2. V was clipped by 1 base and J by 2 bases; unmatched bases: 8. This CDR3 region has 18 residues. The germline V gene encodes CDR1 SNHLY and CDR2 FYNNEI. CDR3 sequence: CASSEGLAGGLLPYEQYF. The CDR3 bases are TGTGCCAGCAGTGAAGGACTAGCGGGAGGCCTTTTACCCTACGAGCAGTACTTC.

V and J are TRBV5-4 and TRBJ2-3, with 15 nucleotides matching TRBD2. Germline loops: CDR1 SGHNT, CDR2 YYREEE (reference sequence). Trimming cost V 4 bases and J 4 bases; bases outside gene matches: 4. The CDR3 consists of 16 residues. CDR3 region: CASSTGLAGGADTQYF. CDR3 DNA: TGTGCCAGCAGCACCGGACTAGCGGGGGGGGCAGATACGCAGTATTTT. Drawing the rest from reference TRBV5-4 and TRBJ2-3, the complete variable domain is ETGVTQSPTHLIKTRGQQVTLRCSSQSGHNTVSWYQQALGQGPQFIFQYYREEENGRGNFPPRFSGLQFPNYSSELNVNALELDDSALYLCASSTGLAGGADTQYFGPGTRLTVL.

This clone was seen a handful of times. This chain joins TRBV18 and TRBJ2-1; 10 nucleotides agree with TRBD2. The V and J ends lost 1 base and 2 bases, in that order; junction bases with no gene match: 8. The CDR3 consists of 18 residues. Germline V CDR1 and CDR2: KGHSH, LQKENI. The CDR3 bases are TGTGCCAGCTCACCACGTTCCCCGCTAGCGGGAGCCTACAATGAGCAGTTCTTC. Amino acid sequence: CASSPRSPLAGAYNEQFF.

The rearrangement joins TRBV11-2 to TRBJ1-2; D perhaps matches TRBD1 (6 bases). The CDR3 has 14 residues. Trimming stripped 5 bases from V and 1 base from J, with 11 bases between. Looked up from germline, CDR1 is SGHAT and CDR2 is FQNNGV. The CDR3 is CASSLQGFNYGYTF. The CDR3 bases are TGTGCCAGCAGCCTACAGGGATTTAACTATGGCTACACCTTC.

V usage is TRBV4-3 and J usage is TRBJ2-3; 9 bases line up with TRBD1. CDR1 LGHNA and CDR2 YSLEER come from the germline V gene. The ends lost 2 bases at V and 6 bases at J; junction bases unmatched: 9. This CDR3 has 16 amino acids. The CDR3 bases are TGCGCCAGCAGCCAATTCCCGGGACAGGGATCGGATACGCAGTATTTT. This encodes CASSQFPGQGSDTQYF.

The chain joins TRBV6-6 to TRBJ1-2; D is unresolved. With 0 bases removed from V and 7 bases from J, the gap between germline ends came to 12 bases. The germline V gene encodes CDR1 MNHNY and CDR2 SVGAGI (reference sequence). This CDR3 region has 14 residues. The CDR3 reads CASSYSTTVPGYTF. In DNA form, the CDR3 reads TGTGCCAGCAGTTACTCGACAACAGTTCCTGGCTACACCTTC.

Here the CDR3 DNA reads TGTGCCAGCAGCCCCAAACAGGGGCTTAAAGAGCAGTACTTC. This codes for CASSPKQGLKEQYF. V and J are TRBV12-1 and TRBJ2-7; whether TRBD1, the table's D call, matches the DNA was not checked. TRBV12-1 counts as a pseudogene. This CDR3 spans 14 amino acids.

The V gene is TRBV19, the J gene TRBJ1-5, with no clear D. Per the germline V gene, CDR1 is LNHDA and CDR2 is SQIVND (reference sequence). The V end lost 6 bases, the J end lost 6 bases, and 18 bases lay between the germline ends. CDR3 length equals 15 residues. The CDR3 sequence is CASSQSDGEVQPQHF. The CDR3 coding sequence is TGTGCCAGTAGCCAGAGCGACGGGGAGGTTCAGCCCCAGCATTTT.

The rearrangement links TRBV5-1 to TRBJ1-1, with 7 bases fitting TRBD1. Germline V gives CDR1 SGHRS, CDR2 YFSETQ. The CDR3 is 14 residues long. V shed 2 bases, J shed 3 bases, and the junction held 4 bases outside the gene matches. The CDR3 reads CASSFQGGYTEAFF. The DNA for the CDR3 is TGCGCCAGCAGCTTTCAGGGGGGCTACACTGAAGCTTTCTTT.

This clone was found a few times. The junction does not match germline at one end; this may be a read error. This rearrangement joins TRBV6-5 to TRBJ2-6, with 8 nucleotides matching TRBD2. The CDR3 is 13 amino acids. CDR1 and CDR2 from the germline V gene are MNHEY and SVGAGI. The chain's CDR3 is CASSPGGANGLTF. DNA for the CDR3: TGTGCCAGCAGCCCCGGGGGGGCCAACGGCCTGACTTTC.

Only one count was recorded for this clone. The junction differs from germline at one of its ends, possibly a read error. The V and J genes are TRBV5-4 and TRBJ2-4, with D possibly being TRBD2 (5 bases). CDR3 length: 14 amino acids. The germline V gene has CDR1 SGHNT and CDR2 YYREEE (reference sequence). The CDR3 sequence is CASSLLLAKNSQYF. The CDR3 DNA reads TGTGCCAGCAGCTTGTTGCTAGCCAAAAACAGTCAGTACTTC.

The chain has TRBV5-1 and TRBJ2-7; 9 positions match TRBD1. The germline V gene encodes CDR1 SGHRS and CDR2 YFSETQ. This CDR3 has 16 residues. V lost 2 bases, J lost 5 bases, and 11 bases stayed unmatched. CDR3 sequence reads: CASSLSGQGNSHEQYF. The CDR3 nucleotides read TGCGCCAGCAGCTTATCGGGACAGGGTAACAGCCACGAGCAGTACTTC.

The chain couples TRBV10-3 to TRBJ2-7; 9 bases are shared with TRBD2. The V segment lost 0 bases and the J segment 3 bases; nucleotides outside the gene matches: 6. Looked up from germline, CDR1 is ENHRY and CDR2 is SYGVKD. CDR3 length: 16 amino acids. This chain's CDR3 is CAISESTTSGFYEQYF. CDR3 bases: TGTGCCATCAGTGAGTCGACGACTAGCGGATTCTACGAGCAGTACTTC.